The entry that follows covers one T cell receptor beta chain sequence. The data were taken from a study of blood T cell repertoires in COVID-19. In the original processing: Using reference gene primer amplification, nucleated cell counts were estimated. The repertoire was sequenced with immunoSEQ multiplex PCR; TCRdb's copy has only in-frame clones and lacks some. Clone size and the V and J calls come from that table; the DNA yielded D and trimming. The sample shows about 72,000 clones, 86% of them seen only once. Germline assignment: CDR1 MNHEY and CDR2 SVGAGI. The V gene lost 5 bases and the J gene lost 3 bases, with 11 bases spanning the gap. The CDR3 is made up of 14 amino acids.

The chain couples TRBV6-5 to TRBJ2-1; D might be TRBD1 (5 bases). The sequenced sample was peripheral blood. This clonotype was sampled from a young man with acute or convalescent COVID-19. The CDR3 region is CASSRYDSYNEQFF. The CDR3 DNA reads as TGTGCCAGCAGTCGGTACGACAGCTACAATGAGCAGTTCTTC.